This T cell receptor beta chain was captured by sequencing in a study of cytomegalovirus exposure and HLA in healthy donors. For this clone: Its specificity is not known.

The CDR3 length is 16 residues. The trim removed 3 bases at V and 4 bases at J, leaving 4 bases unmatched. CDR1 is SNHLY, CDR2 FYNNEI, per germline. General observations from the study: Across donors, most TCRs were seen rarely, yet some public ones were widespread. Roughly even sequencing depth across donors was the assumption behind the presence/absence analyses. Association with HLA alleles at 0.05 false discovery rate was found for approximately 18,000 TCR beta sequences in a later analysis.

The PCR used 60 Vbeta and 13 Jbeta primers. Here immunoSEQ multiplex PCR was the method, and the copy in TCRdb shows in-frame clones only, minus some. The sample shows under 200,000 clones, around three quarters of them seen only once. The TCR comes from a man between 35 and 55 years old in good health and CMV-seronegative. Sequencing used PBMCs. The V and J genes are TRBV2 and TRBJ2-5; 14 bases align to TRBD2. CDR3 DNA sequence: TGTGCCAGCAGTGAGTCAGGACTAGCGGGAGGAGAGACCCAGTACTTC. Translating gives CASSESGLAGGETQYF.